Described below is a single TCR beta chain sequence and its context. As yet, its antigen is unknown. The sample comes from a study of T cell responses to AZD1222 COVID-19 vaccine. Study-level findings and limits: In all cases, repertoires were sampled only after the peak T cell response.

The protocol was immunoSEQ multiplex PCR, while the TCRdb copy is restricted to in-frame clones and leaves out a portion. The sample has more than 150,000 clones; 85% to 90% are singletons. The V end lost 4 bases, the J end lost 2 bases, and 3 bases lay between the germline ends. Germline CDR1 reads MNHEY; CDR2 reads SVGAGI. The CDR3 consists of 11 residues. The receptor was derived from an adult who received the AZD1222 COVID-19 vaccine. V gene TRBV6-5 combines with J gene TRBJ2-7; D unresolved. Specimen: peripheral blood, collected 28 days after the second AZD1222 dose. CDR3 residues: CASSSPYEQYF. The CDR3 bases are TGTGCCAGCAGTTCCCCCTACGAGCAGTACTTC.